Below, 5 T cell receptor beta chains from the same sample are listed, as sequenced in a study of vaccination and CD4 T cells after COVID-19. As for treatment: roughly 10-day PBMC culture with coronavirus spike peptide pools or control peptides (ViraFEST assay). What these receptors recognize is not known. Sequenced with the Oncomine TCR Beta short-read assay was DNA taken from cultured CD4+ T cells. TCRdb re-derived calls from the PCR reads in MiXCR, one entry per CDR3 protein. The table has 2,500 to 3,500 distinct CDR3 sequences, less than 25% seen once. Sequencing input: CD4+ T cells from blood, cultured in vitro. The source of these receptors is a human donor who had recovered from COVID-19.

This rearrangement joins TRBV30 to TRBJ2-1; 8 bases match TRBD1. Germline assignment: CDR1 GTSNPN and CDR2 SVGIG (reference sequence). CDR3 size: 14 residues. V was pared by 2 bases and J by 4 bases, with 4 bases of the junction left unmatched. The CDR3 sequence: CAWSPGQEYNEQFF. The CDR3 DNA reads as TGTGCCTGGAGTCCGGGACAGGAGTACAATGAGCAGTTCTTC.

The gene calls are TRBV29-1 and TRBJ1-1; D remains unclear. The CDR3 runs to 13 residues. The germline V gene encodes CDR1 SQVTM and CDR2 ANQGSEA. V lost 2 bases, J lost 0 bases, and 7 bases lay in between. CDR3 in DNA: TGCAGCGTTGAAAGGGTTTTGAACACTGAAGCTTTCTTT. Its protein is CSVERVLNTEAFF.

The V call is TRBV7-9, the J call TRBJ2-3; D call uncertain. The CDR3 has 13 residues. CDR1 is SEHNR, CDR2 FQNEAQ, per germline (reference sequence). V lost 5 bases to trimming and J lost 2 bases, with 8 bases between them. The CDR3 sequence: CASSQLHTDTQYF. In nucleotides, the CDR3 is TGTGCCAGCAGCCAACTTCACACAGATACGCAGTATTTT.

V usage is TRBV6-1 and J usage is TRBJ2-2, with TRBD1 matching 8 bases. Germline CDR1 is MNHNS and CDR2 is SASEGT. V trimming: 6 bases; J trimming: 1 base; junction bases outside the gene matches: 1. There are 14 residues in the CDR3. The chain's CDR3 is CASRQGGNTGELFF. CDR3 bases: TGTGCCAGCAGACAGGGGGGGAACACCGGGGAGCTGTTTTTT.

This sequence joins TRBV5-1 and TRBJ2-5; no clear D. From germline, CDR1 is SGHRS and CDR2 YFSETQ. This CDR3 spans 17 amino acids. V was cut by 0 bases and J by 0 bases, with 15 bases left in between. The CDR3, as DNA: TGCGCCAGCAGCTTGGTATCGGCAGGCCTAAACCAAGAGACCCAGTACTTC. Its translation is CASSLVSAGLNQETQYF. The entire variable domain, with the rest obtained from reference TRBV5-1 and TRBJ2-5, is as follows: KAGVTQTPRYLIKTRGQQVTLSCSPISGHRSVSWYQQTPGQGLQFLFEYFSETQRNKGNFPGRFSGRQFSNSRSEMNVSTLELGDSALYLCASSLVSAGLNQETQYFGPGTRLLVL.